The rows below give T cell receptor beta chains drawn from one sample of a study of early T cells in non-severe SARS-CoV-2 infection. TCRdb called the 5' RACE reads again in MiXCR, with one record for every CDR3 protein. The sample lists around 86,000 distinct CDR3 sequences; about 15% were seen once. The source material was whole blood. The receptors were gathered from an adult who was a healthcare worker with PCR-confirmed SARS-CoV-2 infection or an uninfected control (not recorded which). The CDR3 runs from the conserved cysteine through the conserved F or W. The D gene is left open where the match is weak. Not every row has a clone size; where given, it reads once, few, many or a size class.

CDR3 protein: CASSSGLAGGRLSTDTQYF
CDR3 DNA: TGCGCCAGCAGCTCGGGACTAGCGGGGGGCCGTCTGAGCACAGATACGCAGTATTTT
clone size: NA
CDR3 length: 19
D gene: TRBD2
J gene: TRBJ2-3
V gene: TRBV5-1

CDR3 protein: CASSFGDSSGANVLTF
CDR3 DNA: TGTGCCAGCAGCTTTGGGGACAGCTCTGGGGCCAACGTCCTGACTTTC
clone size: NA
CDR3 length: 16
D gene: TRBD1
J gene: TRBJ2-6
V gene: TRBV11-2

CDR3 protein: CASSPVTGSSYNSPLHF
CDR3 DNA: TGTGCCAGCAGCCCGGTGACAGGGAGCTCCTATAATTCACCCCTCCACTTT
clone size: few
CDR3 length: 17
D gene: TRBD1
J gene: TRBJ1-6
V gene: TRBV7-8

CDR3 protein: CASSPNGNTEAFF
CDR3 DNA: TGTGCCAGCAGCCCAAATGGGAACACTGAAGCTTTCTTT
clone size: NA
CDR3 length: 13
D gene: NA
J gene: TRBJ1-1
V gene: TRBV7-3

CDR3 protein: CATSEATGSGNTIYF
CDR3 DNA: TGTGCCACCAGTGAAGCGACCGGCTCGGGAAACACCATATATTTT
clone size: NA
CDR3 length: 15
D gene: NA
J gene: TRBJ1-3
V gene: TRBV24-1

CDR3 protein: CASSQDPPGQGQETQYF
CDR3 DNA: TGTGCCAGCAGCCAAGACCCACCTGGACAGGGACAAGAGACCCAGTACTTC
clone size: many
CDR3 length: 17
D gene: TRBD1
J gene: TRBJ2-5
V gene: TRBV3-1

CDR3 protein: CASRELDTQYF
CDR3 DNA: TGTGCCAGCAGGGAGTTGGATACGCAGTATTTT
clone size: few
CDR3 length: 11
D gene: NA
J gene: TRBJ2-3
V gene: TRBV2

CDR3 protein: CASSKLAGEETQYF
CDR3 DNA: TGTGCCAGCAGTAAACTAGCGGGGGAGGAGACCCAGTACTTC
clone size: NA
CDR3 length: 14
D gene: TRBD2
J gene: TRBJ2-5
V gene: TRBV6-6

CDR3 protein: CSVEDEGPYTF
CDR3 DNA: TGCAGCGTTGAAGATGAGGGGCCCTACACCTTC
clone size: NA
CDR3 length: 11
D gene: NA
J gene: TRBJ1-2
V gene: TRBV29-1

CDR3 protein: CASSQELASETQYF
CDR3 DNA: TGTGCCAGCAGCCAAGAACTAGCGAGTGAGACCCAGTACTTC
clone size: NA
CDR3 length: 14
D gene: TRBD2
J gene: TRBJ2-5
V gene: TRBV3-1

CDR3 protein: CASSSFYNEQFF
CDR3 DNA: TGTGCCAGCAGCTCCTTCTACAATGAGCAGTTCTTC
clone size: few
CDR3 length: 12
D gene: NA
J gene: TRBJ2-1
V gene: TRBV7-2

CDR3 protein: CAWSGDRNNQPQHF
CDR3 DNA: TGTGCCTGGAGTGGTGACAGGAATAATCAGCCCCAGCATTTT
clone size: NA
CDR3 length: 14
D gene: NA
J gene: TRBJ1-5
V gene: TRBV30

CDR3 protein: CASSGKAGGGNEQFF
CDR3 DNA: TGTGCCAGTAGCGGGAAAGCGGGGGGGGGCAATGAGCAGTTCTTC
clone size: few
CDR3 length: 15
D gene: TRBD2
J gene: TRBJ2-1
V gene: TRBV19

CDR3 protein: CASIQTGKRRGELFF
CDR3 DNA: TGTGCCAGCATTCAGACAGGGAAGAGGCGCGGGGAGCTGTTTTTT
clone size: NA
CDR3 length: 15
D gene: TRBD1
J gene: TRBJ2-2
V gene: TRBV2

CDR3 protein: CASSYDHHEQFF
CDR3 DNA: TGTGCCAGCAGTTACGATCACCATGAGCAGTTCTTC
clone size: few
CDR3 length: 12
D gene: NA
J gene: TRBJ2-1
V gene: TRBV2

CDR3 protein: CAISETDRDYGYTF
CDR3 DNA: TGTGCCATCAGTGAGACGGACAGGGACTATGGCTACACCTTC
clone size: few
CDR3 length: 14
D gene: TRBD1
J gene: TRBJ1-2
V gene: TRBV10-3

CDR3 protein: CASSSGPEPEAFF
CDR3 DNA: TGCGCCAGCAGTTCCGGACCTGAACCTGAAGCTTTCTTT
clone size: many
CDR3 length: 13
D gene: NA
J gene: TRBJ1-1
V gene: TRBV10-1

CDR3 protein: CASSITGKQPQHF
CDR3 DNA: TGTGCCAGTAGTATCACAGGGAAGCAGCCCCAGCATTTT
clone size: many
CDR3 length: 13
D gene: NA
J gene: TRBJ1-5
V gene: TRBV19

CDR3 protein: CASSHPGGGNTIYF
CDR3 DNA: TGTGCCAGCAGCCATCCCGGAGGTGGAAACACCATATATTTT
clone size: NA
CDR3 length: 14
D gene: NA
J gene: TRBJ1-3
V gene: TRBV14

CDR3 protein: CASSYNRDGYTF
CDR3 DNA: TGCGCCAGCAGCTATAACAGGGATGGCTACACCTTC
clone size: few
CDR3 length: 12
D gene: NA
J gene: TRBJ1-2
V gene: TRBV5-1

CDR3 protein: CASSQTVNTEAFF
CDR3 DNA: TGTGCCAGCAGCCAAACAGTGAACACTGAAGCTTTCTTT
clone size: many
CDR3 length: 13
D gene: NA
J gene: TRBJ1-1
V gene: TRBV11-2

CDR3 protein: CASSPSGNSGNTIYF
CDR3 DNA: TGTGCCAGCTCACCCTCAGGGAACTCTGGAAACACCATATATTTT
clone size: NA
CDR3 length: 15
D gene: NA
J gene: TRBJ1-3
V gene: TRBV18

CDR3 protein: CASRGEKTQYF
CDR3 DNA: TGTGCCAGCAGAGGAGAAAAGACCCAGTACTTC
clone size: NA
CDR3 length: 11
D gene: NA
J gene: TRBJ2-5
V gene: TRBV2

CDR3 protein: CASSFKGGTGELFF
CDR3 DNA: TGTGCCAGCAGCTTCAAGGGAGGAACCGGGGAGCTGTTTTTT
clone size: many
CDR3 length: 14
D gene: NA
J gene: TRBJ2-2
V gene: TRBV5-8

CDR3 protein: CASSYAGGRYNEQFF
CDR3 DNA: TGTGCCAGCAGTTACGCGGGGGGGCGGTACAATGAGCAGTTCTTC
clone size: few
CDR3 length: 15
D gene: TRBD2
J gene: TRBJ2-1
V gene: TRBV6-5

CDR3 protein: CASSYGGWYQETQYF
CDR3 DNA: TGCGCCAGCAGCTACGGCGGCTGGTACCAAGAGACCCAGTACTTC
clone size: NA
CDR3 length: 15
D gene: NA
J gene: TRBJ2-5
V gene: TRBV5-1

CDR3 protein: CASSLGAANTEAFF
CDR3 DNA: TGTGCCAGCAGTTTAGGGGCAGCGAACACTGAAGCTTTCTTT
clone size: NA
CDR3 length: 14
D gene: NA
J gene: TRBJ1-1
V gene: TRBV12-3/TRBV12-4

CDR3 protein: CASGSGQGHSPLHF
CDR3 DNA: TGTGCTAGTGGATCCGGACAGGGCCATTCACCCCTCCACTTT
clone size: NA
CDR3 length: 14
D gene: TRBD1
J gene: TRBJ1-6
V gene: TRBV12-5

CDR3 protein: CSGGQDTGELFF
CDR3 DNA: TGCAGCGGGGGACAGGACACCGGGGAGCTGTTTTTT
clone size: NA
CDR3 length: 12
D gene: TRBD1
J gene: TRBJ2-2
V gene: TRBV20-1

CDR3 protein: CESRGLNTEAFF
CDR3 DNA: TGTGAATCGAGGGGATTGAACACTGAAGCTTTCTTT
clone size: NA
CDR3 length: 12
D gene: NA
J gene: TRBJ1-1
V gene: TRBV2

CDR3 protein: CAIVAGASSTDTQYF
CDR3 DNA: TGTGCCATAGTAGCGGGGGCGTCTAGCACAGATACGCAGTATTTT
clone size: NA
CDR3 length: 15
D gene: TRBD2
J gene: TRBJ2-3
V gene: TRBV7-8

CDR3 protein: CSARKAAARVMNNEQFF
CDR3 DNA: TGCAGTGCTAGAAAGGCAGCCGCCCGAGTAATGAACAATGAGCAGTTCTTC
clone size: NA
CDR3 length: 17
D gene: NA
J gene: TRBJ2-1
V gene: TRBV20-1

CDR3 protein: CASSQLAGGPDIQYF
CDR3 DNA: TGCGCCAGCAGCCAGCTAGCGGGGGGGCCGGACATTCAGTACTTC
clone size: many
CDR3 length: 15
D gene: TRBD2
J gene: TRBJ2-4
V gene: TRBV4-1

CDR3 protein: CASNLYAAQETQYF
CDR3 DNA: TGTGCCAGCAATTTGTACGCGGCGCAAGAGACCCAGTACTTC
clone size: NA
CDR3 length: 14
D gene: NA
J gene: TRBJ2-5
V gene: TRBV28

CDR3 protein: CSAKTGGKETQYF
CDR3 DNA: TGCAGCGCCAAGACAGGGGGAAAAGAGACCCAGTACTTC
clone size: NA
CDR3 length: 13
D gene: TRBD1
J gene: TRBJ2-5
V gene: TRBV29-1

CDR3 protein: CATSSGGSNEKLFF
CDR3 DNA: TGTGCCACGTCATCAGGGGGCTCTAATGAAAAACTGTTTTTT
clone size: many
CDR3 length: 14
D gene: TRBD1
J gene: TRBJ1-4
V gene: TRBV24-1

CDR3 protein: CAWSRTGHQPQHF
CDR3 DNA: TGTGCCTGGAGTAGGACAGGGCATCAGCCCCAGCATTTT
clone size: NA
CDR3 length: 13
D gene: TRBD1
J gene: TRBJ1-5
V gene: TRBV30

CDR3 protein: CASSLVERREKLFF
CDR3 DNA: TGTGCCAGCAGCTTAGTAGAGCGCAGGGAAAAACTGTTTTTT
clone size: few
CDR3 length: 14
D gene: NA
J gene: TRBJ1-4
V gene: TRBV11-2

CDR3 protein: CASSLDALYTEAFF
CDR3 DNA: TGCGCCAGCAGCTTGGATGCACTCTACACTGAAGCTTTCTTT
clone size: few
CDR3 length: 14
D gene: NA
J gene: TRBJ1-1
V gene: TRBV5-1

CDR3 protein: CASSYSLAVYNEQFF
CDR3 DNA: TGTGCCAGCAGTTACAGTCTAGCGGTCTACAATGAGCAGTTCTTC
clone size: few
CDR3 length: 15
D gene: TRBD2
J gene: TRBJ2-1
V gene: TRBV6-6

CDR3 protein: CATTDSSETQYF
CDR3 DNA: TGTGCCACCACCGACAGTTCGGAGACCCAGTACTTC
clone size: NA
CDR3 length: 12
D gene: NA
J gene: TRBJ2-5
V gene: TRBV24-1

CDR3 protein: CASSPGVSNTGELFF
CDR3 DNA: TGTGCCAGCTCACCGGGAGTTTCGAACACCGGGGAGCTGTTTTTT
clone size: few
CDR3 length: 15
D gene: NA
J gene: TRBJ2-2
V gene: TRBV18

CDR3 protein: CASSLDHGGTLPGLTFF
CDR3 DNA: TGTGCCAGCAGCTTAGATCACGGCGGCACTCTCCCAGGATTAACTTTCTTT
clone size: few
CDR3 length: 17
D gene: NA
J gene: TRBJ1-1
V gene: TRBV11-2

CDR3 protein: CSARVLGSYNSPLHF
CDR3 DNA: TGCAGTGCTAGGGTACTCGGGTCCTATAATTCACCCCTCCACTTT
clone size: NA
CDR3 length: 15
D gene: NA
J gene: TRBJ1-6
V gene: TRBV20-1

CDR3 protein: CASSKTEEQFF
CDR3 DNA: TGTGCCAGCAGCAAGACAGAAGAGCAGTTCTTC
clone size: few
CDR3 length: 11
D gene: NA
J gene: TRBJ2-1
V gene: TRBV7-6

CDR3 protein: CASSAPLGGRRNTEAFF
CDR3 DNA: TGTGCCAGCAGCGCCCCCCTTGGGGGTCGAAGGAACACTGAAGCTTTCTTT
clone size: NA
CDR3 length: 17
D gene: NA
J gene: TRBJ1-1
V gene: TRBV9

CDR3 protein: CASSPLEQASSYNSPLHF
CDR3 DNA: TGTGCCAGCTCACCACTGGAACAGGCGAGCTCCTATAATTCACCCCTCCACTTT
clone size: few
CDR3 length: 18
D gene: NA
J gene: TRBJ1-6
V gene: TRBV18

CDR3 protein: CASSPKPRVLGDYNEQFF
CDR3 DNA: TGCGCCAGCAGCCCAAAACCCCGCGTTTTAGGTGACTACAATGAGCAGTTCTTC
clone size: NA
CDR3 length: 18
D gene: NA
J gene: TRBJ2-1
V gene: TRBV5-1

CDR3 protein: CSVRGQGQETQYF
CDR3 DNA: TGCAGCGTGAGGGGACAGGGCCAAGAGACCCAGTACTTC
clone size: NA
CDR3 length: 13
D gene: TRBD1
J gene: TRBJ2-5
V gene: TRBV29-1

CDR3 protein: CATSRPGSGANVLTF
CDR3 DNA: TGTGCCACCAGCAGGCCAGGCTCTGGGGCCAACGTCCTGACTTTC
clone size: few
CDR3 length: 15
D gene: NA
J gene: TRBJ2-6
V gene: TRBV15

CDR3 protein: CASSGGQGRSTFF
CDR3 DNA: TGTGCCAGCAGCGGGGGGCAGGGTCGTTCCACCTTCTTC
clone size: NA
CDR3 length: 13
D gene: NA
J gene: TRBJ2-1
V gene: TRBV7-9

CDR3 protein: CASSQVYTSGNTIYF
CDR3 DNA: TGCGCCAGCAGCCAAGTGTATACCTCTGGAAACACCATATATTTT
clone size: few
CDR3 length: 15
D gene: NA
J gene: TRBJ1-3
V gene: TRBV4-1

CDR3 protein: CSVGAGINQPQHF
CDR3 DNA: TGCAGCGTTGGCGCAGGGATCAATCAGCCCCAGCATTTT
clone size: NA
CDR3 length: 13
D gene: NA
J gene: TRBJ1-5
V gene: TRBV29-1

CDR3 protein: CASRSGAPNTGELFF
CDR3 DNA: TGTGCCAGCAGGTCGGGAGCGCCGAACACCGGGGAGCTGTTTTTT
clone size: NA
CDR3 length: 15
D gene: NA
J gene: TRBJ2-2
V gene: TRBV2

CDR3 protein: CASSEISGGPGTDTQYF
CDR3 DNA: TGTGCCAGCAGTGAAATTAGCGGGGGGCCTGGCACAGATACGCAGTATTTT
clone size: few
CDR3 length: 17
D gene: TRBD2
J gene: TRBJ2-3
V gene: TRBV2

CDR3 protein: CASSLLAGVDTQYF
CDR3 DNA: TGTGCCAGCAGTTTATTAGCGGGGGTTGATACGCAGTATTTT
clone size: NA
CDR3 length: 14
D gene: TRBD2
J gene: TRBJ2-3
V gene: TRBV12-3/TRBV12-4

CDR3 protein: CASSQASAGITDTQYF
CDR3 DNA: TGTGCCAGCAGCCAAGCGTCAGCGGGAATCACAGATACGCAGTATTTT
clone size: NA
CDR3 length: 16
D gene: TRBD2
J gene: TRBJ2-3
V gene: TRBV4-2